Each of the 6 T cell receptor beta chains below was sequenced from the same sample in a study of identical twins. Using its own MiXCR run on the 5' RACE reads, TCRdb lists one record per CDR3 protein. The table has 1.5 million to 2 million distinct CDR3 sequences, around 33% seen once; the top ten hold roughly 0.3%. The sequencing sample was made of cord blood. These receptors were obtained from a newborn girl in good health.

This clonotype was seen a handful of times. V usage is TRBV20-1 and J usage is TRBJ2-7; TRBD2 might be the D (5 bases). The V end lost 5 bases, the J end lost 0 bases, and 11 bases lay between the germline ends. The CDR3 is made up of 13 amino acids. CDR1 and CDR2 (germline): DFQATT, SNEGSKA (reference sequence). The CDR3 DNA sequence: TGCAGTGCTCAGAGGAGGAGCTCCTACGAGCAGTACTTC. Translation: CSAQRRSSYEQYF.

V is TRBV20-1 and J is TRBJ2-5; 12 bases map to TRBD2. The J call could be wrong; TRBJ2-7 is a better fit for the DNA end. The V gene's germline CDR1 is DFQATT and CDR2 SNEGSKA (reference sequence). This CDR3 contains 17 residues. Here the CDR3 DNA reads TGCAGTGCTACAGGACTAGCGGGACCGACTGCCCCGTACGAGCAGTACTTC. Amino acids: CSATGLAGPTAPYEQYF.

The chain combines TRBV24-1 with TRBJ2-1; D may be TRBD1 (6 bases). Germline V lookup: CDR1 KGHDR, CDR2 SFDVKD. The V and J ends lost 5 bases and 4 bases respectively, with 14 bases between them. The CDR3 totals 15 residues. The CDR3 DNA reads as TGTGCCACCAGTGGGAGGACAGCAGATTACAATGAGCAGTTCTTC. This translates into CATSGRTADYNEQFF.

The V and J genes are TRBV4-1 and TRBJ1-1, with 7 bases that match TRBD1. The CDR3 contains 16 residues. CDR1 and CDR2 (germline): MGHRA, YSYEKL. The V and J ends lost 3 bases and 4 bases, in that order; junction bases with no gene match: 11. The CDR3 DNA reads as TGCGCCAGCAGCCACCCGATGCGACAGGGCGGCACTGAAGCTTTCTTT. This encodes CASSHPMRQGGTEAFF.

This clonotype was recorded a few times. V gene TRBV21-1 combines with J gene TRBJ2-1. TRBV21-1 is classified as a pseudogene. This CDR3 comprises 17 residues. This CDR3 reads CASSKRYSQPFYNEQFF. CDR3 nucleotide sequence: TGTGCCAGCAGCAAAAGGTACAGTCAACCCTTTTACAATGAGCAGTTCTTC.

This clonotype was counted a few times. The chain uses TRBV21-1 and TRBJ2-5; TRBD2 is the table's D call, not checked against the DNA. TRBV21-1 counts as a pseudogene. This CDR3 comprises 18 residues. CDR3 sequence: CASSCSPSGRASNETQYF. CDR3 nucleotides: TGTGCCAGCAGCTGCTCCCCTAGCGGGAGGGCCTCAAACGAGACCCAGTACTTC.